One and the same sample provided the 25 T cell receptor beta chains below, sequenced in a study of response to subunit inactivated influenza vaccine. MiXCR was run by TCRdb on the RT-PCR reads, yielding one entry per CDR3 protein. The data hold over 650,000 distinct CDR3 sequences, with roughly 20% observed a single time. The specimen was PBMCs from blood, collected 4 to 6 days after vaccination. The receptors here all came from a man aged 50-60 years who received an inactivated influenza vaccine.

The J gene is TRBJ2-6, the V gene TRBV9, with D uncertain. CDR3 size: 16 residues. Trimming removed 2 bases from V and 4 bases from J, with 13 bases in between. Germline loops: CDR1 SGDLS, CDR2 YYNGEE. CDR3 nucleotide sequence: TGTGCCAGCAGCGTCGCAGTCGGTTTGGGGGCCAACGTCCTGACTTTC. It yields the protein CASSVAVGLGANVLTF. Filled out from reference TRBV9 and TRBJ2-6, the complete variable domain reads DSGVTQTPKHLITATGQRVTLRCSPRSGDLSVYWYQQSLDQGLQFLIQYYNGEERAKGNILERFSAQQFPDLHSELNLSSLELGDSALYFCASSVAVGLGANVLTFGAGSRLTVL.

This chain links TRBV5-6 with TRBJ2-1; 8 bases fit TRBD2. Trimming removed 3 bases from V and 16 bases from J; junction bases left unmatched: 6. The CDR3 is 11 amino acids. Per the germline V gene, CDR1 is SGHDT and CDR2 is YYEEEE. The CDR3 DNA is TGTGCCAGCAGCTCGGGACTAGTTCAATTCTTC. This encodes CASSSGLVQFF.

The V gene is TRBV5-1, the J gene TRBJ2-7; 8 nucleotides match TRBD1. Germline CDR1 and CDR2: SGHRS and YFSETQ. The CDR3 has 12 amino acids. With V trimmed by 2 bases and J by 12 bases, 7 bases remained unmatched. CDR3 region: CASSFQTGALYF. The DNA of the CDR3 is TGCGCCAGCAGCTTTCAGACAGGGGCCTTGTACTTC.

V usage is TRBV7-2 and J usage is TRBJ2-1; 8 bases are shared with TRBD1. CDR3 length: 15 residues. Trimming cost V 4 bases and J 3 bases; bases outside gene matches: 5. Germline CDR1 is SGHTA and CDR2 is FQGNSA. The CDR3 nucleotides read TGTGCCAGCAGCTCTGACAGGGGTGTCTACAATGAGCAGTTCTTC. It specifies CASSSDRGVYNEQFF.

The chain recombines TRBV5-1 with TRBJ2-5, with D possibly called TRBD1 or TRBD2 (5 bases each). This CDR3 has 14 amino acids. Germline V gives CDR1 SGHRS, CDR2 YFSETQ. V lost 2 bases and J lost 5, with 13 bases in between. The DNA for the CDR3 is TGCGCCAGCAGCTTTCAACCAGGGACGGAGACCCAGTACTTC. This gives the protein CASSFQPGTETQYF.

This rearrangement joins TRBV12-3 or TRBV12-4 to TRBJ2-2; 7 nucleotides match TRBD1. With 11 bases clipped from V and 4 bases from J, the junction kept 10 bases outside the gene matches. This CDR3 comprises 14 residues. The CDR3 sequence: CAFHRGQLTGELFF. As DNA, the CDR3 is TGTGCCTTCCACCGGGGACAGCTCACCGGGGAGCTGTTTTTT.

This chain connects TRBV20-1 to TRBJ2-7, with D unresolved. This CDR3 is 14 amino acids long. Germline-derived CDR1 and CDR2 are DFQATT and SNEGSKA (reference sequence). The germline V and J ends were trimmed by 2 bases and 2 bases, with 13 bases remaining between them. CDR3 protein: CSARMVGRTYEQYF. CDR3 coding DNA: TGCAGTGCTAGAATGGTAGGCAGAACCTACGAGCAGTACTTC.

The table lists this clonotype with many counts. The rearrangement joins TRBV20-1 to TRBJ2-7; a weak D match, TRBD1 (7 bases). The CDR3 loop spans 15 amino acids. The germline V gene encodes CDR1 DFQATT and CDR2 SNEGSKA (reference sequence). V lost 1 base, J lost 3 bases, and 16 bases lay in between. In nucleotides, the CDR3 is TGCAGTGCTAGAGTGGGACCAGGGGGGCACTACGAGCAGTACTTC. Its translation is CSARVGPGGHYEQYF.

CDR3 sequence reads: CASSQYNSGGARDTQYF. CDR3 nucleotides: TGCGCCAGCAGCCAATATAATAGCGGGGGGGCCAGAGATACGCAGTATTTT. The chain combines TRBV4-3 with TRBJ2-3; 11 nucleotides line up with TRBD2. Germline-derived CDR1 and CDR2 are LGHNA and YSLEER. Trimming at V came to 2 bases and at J to 5 bases, leaving 9 bases not matched to a gene. The CDR3 consists of 17 residues.

This clonotype was detected only a few times. V and J are TRBV5-1 and TRBJ1-4; 7 nucleotides match TRBD1. The CDR3 runs 16 residues. V was clipped by 3 bases and J by 3 bases; unmatched bases: 8. Germline CDR1 SGHRS, CDR2 YFSETQ. CDR3 protein: CASSWGQKAANEKLFF. CDR3 nucleotides: TGCGCCAGCAGCTGGGGACAGAAGGCGGCTAATGAAAAACTGTTTTTT.

The CDR3 region is CASSRIRGDQPQHF. CDR3 coding DNA: TGTGCCAGCAGCAGAATCAGGGGTGATCAGCCCCAGCATTTT. The J gene is TRBJ1-5, the V gene TRBV5-6, with a weak D call TRBD1 (6 bases). This CDR3 has 14 amino acids. The V and J ends lost 4 bases and 5 bases respectively, with 13 bases between them. Germline assignment: CDR1 SGHDT and CDR2 YYEEEE.

This chain uses TRBV4-2 with TRBJ2-5, with D tentatively TRBD2 (6 bases). This CDR3 has 16 residues. The germline gives CDR1 LGHNA, CDR2 YNFKEQ. Trimming cost V 0 bases and J 1 base, with 12 bases left between them. Written as DNA, the CDR3 is TGTGCCAGCAGCCAAGAAGGACTAAACCTCCAAGAGACCCAGTACTTC. It specifies CASSQEGLNLQETQYF.

This clonotype showed up just a few times. The chain joins TRBV6-1 to TRBJ2-3; 7 nucleotides match TRBD2. V was pared by 2 bases and J by 0 bases, with 2 bases of the junction left unmatched. The CDR3 consists of 15 residues. CDR1 is MNHNS, CDR2 SASEGT, per germline. CDR3 DNA: TGTGCCAGCAGTGAACTAGCGGCTAGCACAGATACGCAGTATTTT. Translation gives CASSELAASTDTQYF.

This sequence joins TRBV7-8 and TRBJ2-4, with no clear D. In germline, CDR1 is SGHVS, CDR2 FQNEAQ. Trimming shortened V by 0 bases and J by 3 bases, and 15 bases separated the two germline ends. This CDR3 contains 17 residues. CDR3 bases: TGTGCCAGCAGCTTAGCCCAAGGGTGGATTGTCAAAAACATTCAGTACTTC. This encodes CASSLAQGWIVKNIQYF.

This clonotype was detected only a few times. The chain combines TRBV7-3 with TRBJ1-2; D gene uncertain. Trimming stripped 1 base from V and 4 bases from J, with 7 bases between. Germline assignment: CDR1 SGHTA and CDR2 FQGTGA. The CDR3 loop spans 13 amino acids. CDR3 in amino acids: CASSLNRGYGYTF. CDR3 nucleotides: TGTGCCAGCAGCTTAAATCGCGGCTATGGCTACACCTTC.

Ten or more counts support this clonotype. The chain has TRBV20-1 and TRBJ2-3; D remains unclear. Trimming cost V 6 bases and J 2 bases, with 9 bases left between them. The CDR3 is 12 amino acids. In germline, CDR1 is DFQATT, CDR2 SNEGSKA (reference sequence). CDR3: CSAPTATDTQYF. In DNA form, the CDR3 reads TGCAGTGCCCCTACGGCCACAGATACGCAGTATTTT.

In its sample, this clonotype was seen many times. J is TRBJ2-7 and V is TRBV20-1; D is undetermined. Germline CDR1 and CDR2: DFQATT and SNEGSKA (reference sequence). Deletions cut 4 bases from V and 3 bases from J, with 13 bases between. The CDR3 is made up of 13 amino acids. The chain's CDR3 is CSAIQPPFYEQYF. As DNA, the CDR3 is TGCAGTGCTATTCAGCCCCCTTTCTACGAGCAGTACTTC.

This clonotype occurred many times. The rearrangement uses TRBV28 and TRBJ2-6; D is unresolved. This CDR3 has 13 residues. Deletions cut 6 bases from V and 0 bases from J, with 3 bases between. Germline values: CDR1 MDHEN, CDR2 SYDVKM. The CDR3 sequence: CASRRSGANVLTF. The CDR3 DNA follows: TGTGCCAGCAGACGCTCTGGGGCCAACGTCCTGACTTTC.

This clonotype was counted a few times. The V gene is TRBV5-5, the J gene TRBJ2-2; 9 bases agree with TRBD2. The V and J ends lost 5 bases and 7 bases, in that order; junction bases with no gene match: 12. Per germline, CDR1 SGHKS and CDR2 YYEKEE (reference sequence). CDR3 length: 16 residues. The CDR3 here is CASRTSGPRGVGELFF. Written as DNA, the CDR3 is TGTGCCAGCAGGACTAGCGGACCACGGGGGGTCGGGGAGCTGTTTTTT.

This clonotype occurred a few times. The genes are TRBV6-5 and TRBJ2-2, with D maybe TRBD2 (6 bases). The ends were cut back, 0 bases at V and 3 bases at J, with 8 bases in the middle. The CDR3 totals 15 residues. Per the germline V gene, CDR1 is MNHEY and CDR2 is SVGAGI. The CDR3 bases are TGTGCCAGCAGTTACTCTAGCGGATACACCGGGGAGCTGTTTTTT. This translates into CASSYSSGYTGELFF.

At least ten counts were recorded for this clonotype. This chain connects TRBV20-1 to TRBJ2-1; no definite D call. Deletions cut 3 bases from V and 5 bases from J, with 11 bases between. The CDR3 contains 13 residues. Germline V CDR1 and CDR2: DFQATT, SNEGSKA (reference sequence). CDR3 sequence (DNA): TGCAGTGCTAGTGGGCTGATAAACAATGAGCAGTTCTTC. Its translation is CSASGLINNEQFF.

The chain combines TRBV6-6 with TRBJ2-7; D is unresolved. Trimming shortened V by 1 base and J by 5 bases, and 6 bases separated the two germline ends. CDR3 length: 12 amino acids. The germline gives CDR1 MNHNY, CDR2 SVGAGI (reference sequence). CDR3 protein: CASSYYGDEQYF. CDR3 coding DNA: TGTGCCAGCAGTTACTATGGGGACGAGCAGTACTTC.

This clonotype was counted a few times. The CDR3 sequence: CASSLELSNSPLHF. For the CDR3, the DNA is TGCGCCAGCAGCTTGGAACTCAGTAATTCACCCCTCCACTTT. The chain carries TRBV5-1 and TRBJ1-6, with no clear D. The germline V gene encodes CDR1 SGHRS and CDR2 YFSETQ. V lost 0 bases, J lost 6 bases, and 7 bases lay in between. CDR3 length equals 14 residues.

This clonotype was seen more than once but under ten times. This sequence joins TRBV25-1 and TRBJ2-5; 12 bases are shared with TRBD2. This CDR3 region has 18 residues. Germline V CDR1 and CDR2: MGHDK, SYGVNS. The J segment lost 6 bases and the V segment lost 3 bases, leaving 14 bases of the junction unmatched. The chain's CDR3 is CASSDYSGGLAGLKTQYF. Here the CDR3 DNA reads TGTGCCAGCAGTGATTATTCCGGCGGACTAGCGGGATTGAAGACCCAGTACTTC.

This clonotype was found many times. The chain couples TRBV6-5 to TRBJ2-3; D perhaps matches TRBD1 (6 bases). This CDR3 contains 13 residues. Germline CDR1 and CDR2: MNHEY and SVGAGI. Trimming removed 5 bases from V and 4 bases from J, with 10 bases in between. The CDR3 protein is CASSSRGADTQYF. The CDR3 nucleotides read TGTGCCAGCAGTAGCAGGGGCGCAGATACGCAGTATTTT.